The 7 T cell receptor beta chains reported below all come from one sample, sequenced in a study of T-cell memory formation after mild COVID-19. Via MiXCR, TCRdb re-called the 5' RACE reads, giving one row per CDR3 protein. The data contain about 470,000 distinct CDR3 sequences, approximately 25% of them singletons. The sample was PBMCs or a T cell subset sorted from them (not recorded which). These receptors were obtained from an adult woman who had mild COVID-19 (a few samples of this study predate the infection). Cell type and time point are not known.

This clonotype was seen a few times. V usage is TRBV15 and J usage is TRBJ2-2; D is possibly TRBD1 or TRBD2 (5 bases each). Trimming pared 2 bases from V and 0 bases from J, leaving 13 bases between. The CDR3 length is 17 residues. CDR1 and CDR2 (germline): LNHNV, YYDKDF (reference sequence). CDR3 in amino acids: CATSRRTGDPNTGELFF. For the CDR3, the DNA is TGTGCCACCAGCAGAAGAACCGGGGACCCGAACACCGGGGAGCTGTTTTTT.

The chain has TRBV27 and TRBJ2-2; TRBD1 matches 7 bases. With 4 bases clipped from V and 6 bases from J, the junction kept 2 bases outside the gene matches. The CDR3 is made up of 13 amino acids. Per germline, CDR1 MNHEY and CDR2 SMNVEV (reference sequence). The CDR3 nucleotides are TGTGCCAGCAGTTACCAGGGGGCCGGGGAGCTGTTTTTT. Translating gives CASSYQGAGELFF.

This chain joins TRBV12-3 or TRBV12-4 and TRBJ2-5; 9 positions match TRBD2. The V and J ends lost 6 bases and 5 bases, in that order; junction bases with no gene match: 4. This CDR3 spans 13 amino acids. The CDR3 coding sequence is TGTGCCAGCAGCGGGACTAGCATGGAGACCCAGTACTTC. Its protein product is CASSGTSMETQYF.

The rearrangement links TRBV6-2 or TRBV6-3 to TRBJ2-7; D remains unclear. CDR1 is MNHEY, CDR2 SVGEGT, per germline. The CDR3 extends over 15 amino acids. The V gene lost 5 bases and the J gene lost 5 bases, with 19 bases spanning the gap. CDR3 amino acids: CASSSKTPPGNEQYF. CDR3 in DNA: TGTGCCAGCAGTAGCAAGACCCCCCCGGGCAACGAGCAGTACTTC.

The rearrangement joins TRBV7-6 to TRBJ1-4, with D maybe TRBD1 (5 bases). Germline lookup yields CDR1 SGHVS and CDR2 FNYEAQ. This CDR3 has 18 amino acids. V gave up 2 bases and J gave up 0 bases, with 16 bases separating them. CDR3 in DNA: TGTGCCAGCAGCTTATATCCACCTGACAGAGCAACTAATGAAAAACTGTTTTTT. As protein: CASSLYPPDRATNEKLFF. The complete variable domain, with remaining parts taken from reference TRBV7-6 and TRBJ1-4, reads GAGVSQSPRYKVTKRGQDVALRCDPISGHVSLYWYRQALGQGPEFLTYFNYEAQQDKSGLPNDRFSAERPEGSISTLTIQRTEQRDSAMYRCASSLYPPDRATNEKLFFGSGTQLSVL.

This clonotype was counted only a few times. V usage is TRBV5-1 and J usage is TRBJ2-1; D remains unclear. V shed 4 bases and J shed 3 bases, with 17 bases lying between them. The CDR3 is 16 residues long. The V gene's germline CDR1 is SGHRS and CDR2 YFSETQ. In nucleotides, the CDR3 is TGCGCCAGCAGCCCCACCGTCGGGCAGCGCTACAATGAGCAGTTCTTC. Its protein product is CASSPTVGQRYNEQFF.

V gene TRBV19 combines with J gene TRBJ1-5; D is possibly TRBD1 (5 bases). This CDR3 is built from 16 residues. Trimming took off 3 bases at V and 4 bases at J, with 16 bases between the two ends. CDR1 is LNHDA, CDR2 SQIVND, per germline (reference sequence). CDR3 sequence: CASSMVAGYGNQPQHF. The CDR3 coding sequence is TGTGCCAGTAGTATGGTGGCAGGGTATGGTAATCAGCCCCAGCATTTT.